One and the same sample provided the 22 T cell receptor beta chains below, sequenced in a study of T cells in Graves' hyperthyroidism and ophthalmopathy. What was amplified from RNA transcripts were TCR beta CDR3 regions. First-round RT-PCR targeting the TCR CDR3 was performed with the HTBI primer set. TCRdb reprocessed the multiplex PCR reads with MiXCR, giving one entry per CDR3 protein. The profile covers 200,000 to 300,000 distinct CDR3 sequences, with around 17% appearing a single time and 25% to 30% taken by the ten largest. Input material: blood. These receptors were obtained from a woman aged 18-29 years with Graves' ophthalmopathy.

This clonotype was picked up many times. V and J are TRBV14 and TRBJ2-1; 9 bases align to TRBD1. The length of the CDR3 is 17 residues. The V gene end was trimmed by 3 bases and the J gene end by 2 bases; junction bases not matched to a gene: 8. Per the germline V gene, CDR1 is SGHDN and CDR2 is FVKESK. This chain's CDR3 is CASSHPGRDRAYNEQFF. The CDR3 DNA sequence: TGTGCCAGCAGCCATCCCGGCCGGGACAGGGCCTACAATGAGCAGTTCTTC.

This clonotype was seen a few times. V gene TRBV28 combines with J gene TRBJ2-7, with 11 bases aligning to TRBD1. V lost 6 bases to trimming and J lost 3 bases; unmatched junction nucleotides: 7. Germline V lookup: CDR1 MDHEN, CDR2 SYDVKM. There are 15 residues in the CDR3. CDR3 protein: CASRPGTGGFYEQYF. CDR3 DNA sequence: TGTGCCAGCAGGCCTGGGACAGGGGGTTTCTACGAGCAGTACTTC.

This clonotype came up many times. The CDR3 sequence is CSARDFSGTTEAFF. The CDR3 DNA reads TGCAGTGCTAGAGACTTTTCGGGGACCACTGAAGCTTTCTTT. This chain connects TRBV20-1 to TRBJ1-1; tentatively, D is TRBD1 (5 bases). Trimming took 0 bases from V and 4 from J, leaving 12 bases between them. Per the germline V gene, CDR1 is DFQATT and CDR2 is SNEGSKA (reference sequence). CDR3 length equals 14 residues.

This clonotype appeared many times. The chain joins TRBV29-1 to TRBJ2-7, with D hard to call. This CDR3 region has 12 residues. Trimming took off 1 base at V and 3 bases at J, with 7 bases between the two ends. Germline CDR1 reads SQVTM; CDR2 reads ANQGSEA. The CDR3: CSVEGSDYEQYF. The CDR3 DNA reads TGCAGCGTTGAAGGCTCAGACTACGAGCAGTACTTC.

Ten or more counts support this clonotype. The chain couples TRBV28 to TRBJ1-1, with TRBD1 matching 8 bases. Germline V gene data show CDR1 as MDHEN and CDR2 as SYDVKM. The CDR3 consists of 12 residues. V trimming: 6 bases; J trimming: 7 bases; junction bases outside the gene matches: 4. This CDR3 reads CASSIGQGEAFF. The CDR3 nucleotides are TGTGCCAGCAGCATTGGACAGGGTGAAGCTTTCTTT.

Ten or more counts support this clonotype. V usage is TRBV20-1 and J usage is TRBJ1-1, with D tentatively TRBD1 (5 bases). V gave up 0 bases and J gave up 3 bases, with 17 bases separating them. Germline V gene data show CDR1 as DFQATT and CDR2 as SNEGSKA (reference sequence). CDR3 length equals 16 residues. CDR3 DNA: TGCAGTGCTAGAGACGCCCTCCGGGGGGGATACACTGAAGCTTTCTTT. Translating gives CSARDALRGGYTEAFF.

Comment on this clonotype: One base away lies a much larger clone, so this may be a sequencing read error. The chain employs TRBV13 and TRBJ2-5; 7 nucleotides match TRBD2. From germline, CDR1 is PRHDT and CDR2 FYEKMQ (reference sequence). This CDR3 region has 15 residues. V was clipped by 4 bases and J by 5 bases; unmatched bases: 10. Written as DNA, the CDR3 is TGTGCCAGCAGCTACCGGGGGGAGAACGGGGAGACCCAGTACTTC. Amino acid sequence: CASSYRGENGETQYF.

This clonotype was recorded at least ten times. The V gene is TRBV14, the J gene TRBJ2-3, with D tentatively TRBD2 (5 bases). This CDR3 contains 16 residues. In germline, CDR1 is SGHDN, CDR2 FVKESK. V was shortened by 1 base and J by 4 bases, with 15 bases between the two germline ends. The CDR3 reads CASSQVGGRVSDTQYF. CDR3 coding DNA: TGTGCCAGCAGCCAAGTAGGTGGGAGAGTCTCAGATACGCAGTATTTT.

This clonotype was seen repeatedly, ten times or more. This chain uses TRBV20-1 with TRBJ1-1; tentative D call: TRBD1 (5 bases). The ends were cut back, 6 bases at V and 0 bases at J, with 11 bases in the middle. This CDR3 contains 13 residues. Germline-derived CDR1 and CDR2 are DFQATT and SNEGSKA (reference sequence). CDR3 in DNA: TGCAGTGCGAGGGACGGGGTGAACACTGAAGCTTTCTTT. Its translation is CSARDGVNTEAFF.

This clonotype showed up many times. This chain joins TRBV2 and TRBJ2-3; TRBD2 matches at 7 bases. Germline CDR1 reads SNHLY; CDR2 reads FYNNEI. This CDR3 comprises 13 residues. V lost 4 bases to trimming and J lost 6 bases; unmatched junction nucleotides: 4. CDR3 nucleotides: TGTGCCAGCAGTGGGGGGGGGGGGGATACGCAGTATTTT. It is translated as CASSGGGGDTQYF.

In this sample, this clonotype turned up many times. This chain connects TRBV24-1 to TRBJ1-2; D is perhaps TRBD1 (5 bases). Germline CDR1 and CDR2: KGHDR and SFDVKD. V dropped 7 bases and J dropped 1 base, with 15 bases sitting between them. CDR3 length: 15 residues. DNA for the CDR3: TGTGCCACCAGCAGCCCGGGACCGAGTAACTATGGCTACACCTTC. As protein: CATSSPGPSNYGYTF.

This clonotype was observed at least ten times. This chain links TRBV19 with TRBJ1-1, with D maybe TRBD1 (5 bases). This CDR3 has 14 amino acids. V shed 3 bases and J shed 4 bases, with 12 bases lying between them. Germline V gene data show CDR1 as LNHDA and CDR2 as SQIVND (reference sequence). The CDR3 DNA is TGTGCCAGTAGTATCGGGGCAGGGCCCACTGAAGCTTTCTTT. It encodes CASSIGAGPTEAFF.

This clonotype was seen many times. The rearrangement links TRBV6-6 to TRBJ1-6; D gene ambiguous. This CDR3 has 20 amino acids. Germline assignment: CDR1 MNHNY and CDR2 SVGAGI (reference sequence). Deletions cut 0 bases from V and 8 bases from J, with 26 bases between. The CDR3 spells CASSYSRLHTSEEIYSPLHF. In DNA form, the CDR3 reads TGTGCCAGCAGTTACTCGAGACTACATACGTCGGAGGAGATTTATTCACCCCTCCACTTT.

This clonotype occurred many times. V is TRBV10-3 and J is TRBJ1-1, with D tentatively TRBD1 (6 bases). The V gene lost 10 bases and the J gene lost 0 bases, with 21 bases spanning the gap. Germline CDR1 is ENHRY and CDR2 is SYGVKD. The CDR3 length is 16 residues. CDR3 DNA sequence: TGTGCCACCAGGGAACCAATCGGGGGCATGAACACTGAAGCTTTCTTT. Amino acids: CATREPIGGMNTEAFF.

This clonotype was detected ten times or more. The chain carries TRBV6-1 and TRBJ2-7; D gene ambiguous. Germline CDR1 reads MNHNS; CDR2 reads SASEGT. With 6 bases removed from V and 5 bases from J, the gap between germline ends came to 14 bases. CDR3 length: 13 amino acids. CDR3 protein: CASSAYNKDEQYF. The CDR3 nucleotides read TGTGCCAGCAGCGCCTACAACAAGGACGAGCAGTACTTC.

This clonotype appeared a single time. The rearrangement links TRBV19 to TRBJ2-5; tentative D call: TRBD2 (6 bases). From germline, CDR1 is LNHDA and CDR2 SQIVND (reference sequence). V was shortened by 7 bases and J by 5 bases, with 14 bases between the two germline ends. The CDR3 is 13 amino acids. The CDR3 DNA is TGTGCCAGTACTGGCGGGGCCCGGGAGACCCAGTACTTC. It yields the protein CASTGGARETQYF.

This rearrangement joins TRBV28 to TRBJ2-5, with TRBD1 as a possible D gene (5 bases). The V end lost 5 bases, the J end lost 5 bases, and 18 bases lay between the germline ends. The germline V gene has CDR1 MDHEN and CDR2 SYDVKM. The CDR3 totals 15 residues. This chain's CDR3 is CASSITTALRETQYF. The CDR3 DNA reads as TGTGCCAGCAGTATTACGACAGCGCTTAGGGAGACCCAGTACTTC.

This clonotype showed up just a few times. One base away lies a much larger clone, so this may be a sequencing read error. This chain's CDR3 is CASSQARKARGTYTEAFF. DNA of the CDR3: TGTGCCAGCAGCCAAGCCCGCAAAGCCCGGGGGACATACACTGAAGCTTTCTTT. The V and J genes are TRBV14 and TRBJ1-1; maybe TRBD1 (6 bases). In germline, CDR1 is SGHDN, CDR2 FVKESK. The CDR3 runs to 18 residues. Trimming pared 1 base from V and 3 bases from J, leaving 21 bases between. The entire variable domain, with the rest obtained from reference TRBV14 and TRBJ1-1, is as follows: EAGVTQFPSHSVIEKGQTVTLRCDPISGHDNLYWYRRVMGKEIKFLLHFVKESKQDESGMPNNRFLAERTGGTYSTLKVQPAELEDSGVYFCASSQARKARGTYTEAFFGQGTRLTVV.

V usage is TRBV10-3 and J usage is TRBJ1-2; TRBD1 might be the D (6 bases). CDR3 length: 16 residues. Germline V gene sequence: CDR1 ENHRY, CDR2 SYGVKD. Trimming left V 4 bases short and J 4 bases short, with 19 bases between. The CDR3 sequence: CAISGEDRPFFYGYTF. CDR3 DNA: TGTGCCATCAGTGGGGAGGACAGACCCTTCTTCTATGGCTACACCTTC.

The table lists this clonotype with many counts. V is TRBV4-1 and J is TRBJ1-1; D gene ambiguous. This CDR3 spans 16 amino acids. Germline CDR1 reads MGHRA; CDR2 reads YSYEKL. Trimming took 0 bases from V and 0 from J, leaving 11 bases between them. The CDR3 DNA is TGCGCCAGCAGCCAAGATAACTTGGCGCTGAACACTGAAGCTTTCTTT. This codes for CASSQDNLALNTEAFF.

This clonotype was detected ten times or more. The chain couples TRBV12-3 or TRBV12-4 to TRBJ2-2; 7 bases map to TRBD1. This CDR3 has 13 amino acids. V trimming: 6 bases; J trimming: 4 bases; junction bases outside the gene matches: 2. The CDR3, as DNA: TGTGCCAGCAGGGGGGACAGCACCGGGGAGCTGTTTTTT. This sequence encodes CASRGDSTGELFF.

This clonotype was seen ten or more times. The genes are TRBV28 and TRBJ1-2; a weak D match, TRBD1 (6 bases). Germline-derived CDR1 and CDR2 are MDHEN and SYDVKM. V was shortened by 5 bases and J by 3 bases, with 16 bases between the two germline ends. The CDR3 loop spans 15 amino acids. CDR3 protein: CASSPPMTGYYGYTF. The CDR3 region has the DNA TGTGCCAGCAGTCCGCCAATGACAGGTTACTATGGCTACACCTTC.